What follows are 4 T cell receptor beta chains derived from one specimen sequenced in a study of blood T cell repertoires in COVID-19. TCRdb keeps only in-frame clones here, not all; method: immunoSEQ multiplex PCR. Of 160,000 or so clones in the sample, 90% were seen once. Sequenced: peripheral blood. These receptor sequences come from a man in his fifties or sixties with active or convalescent COVID-19.

The chain uses TRBV5-5 and TRBJ2-3, with D unresolved. V dropped 4 bases and J dropped 0 bases, with 12 bases sitting between them. This CDR3 spans 15 amino acids. The V gene's germline CDR1 is SGHKS and CDR2 YYEKEE (reference sequence). The chain's CDR3 is CASSRTEPSTDTQYF. The CDR3 DNA is TGTGCCAGCAGCCGAACGGAGCCTAGCACAGATACGCAGTATTTT.

This sequence joins TRBV29-1 and TRBJ1-1; 10 bases agree with TRBD1. The CDR3 has 15 amino acids. Trimming took 1 base from V and 6 from J; bases not matched to a gene: 8. Germline loops: CDR1 SQVTM, CDR2 ANQGSEA. CDR3 in DNA: TGCAGCGTTGAAGGTGGGACAGGGGTGAAGGCTGAAGCTTTCTTT. Amino acid sequence: CSVEGGTGVKAEAFF.

In its sample, this clone was seen once. The chain uses TRBV6-5 and TRBJ2-1; TRBD2 matches at 13 bases. This CDR3 has 16 residues. Losses at the gene ends were 6 bases for V and 8 bases for J; bases not matched to a gene: 10. In germline, CDR1 is MNHEY, CDR2 SVGAGI. As DNA, the CDR3 is TGTGCCAGCAGGTACCCGGGACTAGCGGGGTTGGATGAGCAGTTCTTC. Its translation is CASRYPGLAGLDEQFF.

The chain recombines TRBV7-8 with TRBJ2-3; the match to TRBD2 covers 7 bases. V lost 4 bases to trimming and J lost 3 bases; unmatched junction nucleotides: 7. Germline-derived CDR1 and CDR2 are SGHVS and FQNEAQ. This CDR3 has 15 residues. CDR3 protein: CASSSSGTITDTQYF. CDR3 coding DNA: TGTGCCAGCAGCTCATCTGGGACTATTACAGATACGCAGTATTTT.